This paragraph covers one TCR beta chain sequence. Its antigen is as yet unknown. The data derive from a study of T cell responses to AZD1222 COVID-19 vaccine. About the study: Second-dose intervals near 4 or 12 weeks were combined.

Study-wide results and caveats: Following two doses of AZD1222, Spike-specific TCR breadth and depth rose.

The data were produced by immunoSEQ multiplex PCR, yet TCRdb's version contains in-frame clones alone and is incomplete. This table has roughly 78,000 clones, around four fifths appearing once. V was pared by 6 bases and J by 11 bases, with 13 bases between. The CDR3 totals 11 residues. Germline CDR1 MNHNY, CDR2 SVGAGI (reference sequence). This receptor was taken from an adult in good health. The V and J genes are TRBV6-6 and TRBJ1-1, with D hard to call. The sample consisted of peripheral blood, taken on day 0 of AZD1222 vaccination. The CDR3, as DNA: TGTGCCAGCAGCCAAACAATGGGTGCTTTCTTT. Protein product: CASSQTMGAFF.